This entry is about one TCR beta chain. Its target antigen remains unknown. Within one base of it there is no much larger clone, and no base qualities were kept. The sample belongs to a study of control samples from healthy donors and cancer patients (TCRdb year 2020). Per the germline V gene (reference sequence), MNHEY is the CDR1 and SMNVEV is the CDR2. The CDR3, from cysteine to phenylalanine, totals 15 residues. The DNA shown is the 45-base CDR3, in frame from base 1. Unmatched junction bases come to 7, with V trimmed by 4 bases and J by 8 bases. Preparation of the library involved the immunoSEQ multiplex PCR assay. Not all clones reach the TCRdb copy of this immuneACCESS table, which keeps in-frame sequences only. Checked studies attribute under half of the gap to unresolved V genes and leave the rest unexplained. This sample holds about 63,000 clones; almost 85% were observed only once. 4.5% to 6% of the sample comes from the top ten.

The clonotype was recovered from a man aged 35-49 years in good health. Sequencing input: blood. The chain uses TRBV27 and TRBJ1-4; 10 junctional bases match TRBD1. The CDR3 reads as follows: CASSSYGTGEEKLFF. The sequenced DNA is TGTGCCAGCAGTTCATACGGGACAGGGGAAGAAAAACTGTTTTTT. Reference TRBV27 and TRBJ1-4 proteins supply the regions before and after the CDR3; the full variable domain is: EAQVTQNPRYLITVTGKKLTVTCSQNMNHEYMSWYRQDPGLGLRQIYYSMNVEVTDKGDVPEGYKVSRKEKRNFPLILESPSPNQTSLYFCASSSYGTGEEKLFFGSGTQLSVL.